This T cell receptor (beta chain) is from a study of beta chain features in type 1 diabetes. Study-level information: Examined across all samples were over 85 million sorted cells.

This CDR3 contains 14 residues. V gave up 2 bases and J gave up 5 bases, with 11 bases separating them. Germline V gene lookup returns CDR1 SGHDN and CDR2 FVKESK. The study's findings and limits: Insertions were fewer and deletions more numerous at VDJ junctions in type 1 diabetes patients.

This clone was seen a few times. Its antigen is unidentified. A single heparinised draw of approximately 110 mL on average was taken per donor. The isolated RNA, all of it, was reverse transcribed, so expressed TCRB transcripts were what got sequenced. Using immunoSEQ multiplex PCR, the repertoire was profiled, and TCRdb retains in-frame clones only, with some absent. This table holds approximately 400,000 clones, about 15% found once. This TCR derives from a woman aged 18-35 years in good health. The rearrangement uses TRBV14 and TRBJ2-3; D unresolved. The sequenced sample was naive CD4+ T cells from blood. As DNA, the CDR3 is TGTGCCAGCAGCCAAACGGGTTTGAGAGATACGCAGTATTTT. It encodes CASSQTGLRDTQYF.